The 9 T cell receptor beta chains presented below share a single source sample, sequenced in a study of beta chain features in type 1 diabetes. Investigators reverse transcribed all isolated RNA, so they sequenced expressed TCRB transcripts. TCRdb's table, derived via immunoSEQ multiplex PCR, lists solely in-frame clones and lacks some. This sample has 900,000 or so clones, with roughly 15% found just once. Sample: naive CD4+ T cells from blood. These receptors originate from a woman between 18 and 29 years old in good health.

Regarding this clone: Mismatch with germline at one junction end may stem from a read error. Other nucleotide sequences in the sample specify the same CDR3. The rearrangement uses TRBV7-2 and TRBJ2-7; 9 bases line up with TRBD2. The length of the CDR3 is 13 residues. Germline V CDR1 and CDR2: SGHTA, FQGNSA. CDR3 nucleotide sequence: TGTGCCAGCAGCCTAGCGGGGTCCTACGAGCAGTACTTC. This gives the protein CASSLAGSYEQYF. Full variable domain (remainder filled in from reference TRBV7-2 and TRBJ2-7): GAGVSQSPSNKVTEKGKDVELRCDPISGHTALYWYRQSLGQGLEFLIYFQGNSAPDKSGLPSDRFSAERTGGSVSTLTIQRTQQEDSAVYLCASSLAGSYEQYFGPGTRLTVT.

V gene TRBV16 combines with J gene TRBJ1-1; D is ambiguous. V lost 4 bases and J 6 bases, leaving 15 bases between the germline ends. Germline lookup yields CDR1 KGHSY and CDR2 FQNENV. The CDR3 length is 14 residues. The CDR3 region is CASSLQRERAEAFF. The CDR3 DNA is TGTGCCAGCAGCCTTCAACGAGAGCGTGCTGAAGCTTTCTTT. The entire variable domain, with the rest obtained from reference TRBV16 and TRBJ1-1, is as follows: GEEVAQTPKHLVRGEGQKAKLYCAPIKGHSYVFWYQQVLKNEFKFLISFQNENVFDETGMPKERFSAKCLPNSPCSLEIQATKLEDSAVYFCASSLQRERAEAFFGQGTRLTVV.

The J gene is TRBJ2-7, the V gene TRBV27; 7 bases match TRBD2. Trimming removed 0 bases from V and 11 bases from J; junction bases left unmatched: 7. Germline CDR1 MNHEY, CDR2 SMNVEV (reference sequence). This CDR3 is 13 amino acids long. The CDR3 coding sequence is TGTGCCAGCAGTTTATCCTCCAGGGCGGGAGAGTACTTC. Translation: CASSLSSRAGEYF.

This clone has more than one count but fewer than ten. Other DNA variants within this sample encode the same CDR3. The DNA for the CDR3 is TGTGCCAGCAGCTTACGGCAGGGCAATGAGCAGTTCTTC. This translates into CASSLRQGNEQFF. This chain joins TRBV7-3 and TRBJ2-1; possibly TRBD1 for D (5 bases). In germline, CDR1 is SGHTA, CDR2 FQGTGA. The CDR3 is made up of 13 amino acids. Trimming removed 2 bases at V and 6 bases at J, with 8 bases between.

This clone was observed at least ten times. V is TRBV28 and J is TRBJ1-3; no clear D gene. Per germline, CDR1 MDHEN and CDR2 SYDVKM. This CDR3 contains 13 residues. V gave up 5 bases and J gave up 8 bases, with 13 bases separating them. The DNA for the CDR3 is TGTGCCAGCAGTCCTGGGTTCAGAGACACCATATATTTT. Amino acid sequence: CASSPGFRDTIYF.

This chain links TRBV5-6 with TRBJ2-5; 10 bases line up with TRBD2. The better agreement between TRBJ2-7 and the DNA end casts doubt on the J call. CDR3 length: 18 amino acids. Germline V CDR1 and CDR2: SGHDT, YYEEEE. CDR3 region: CASSLSGAGGPRSYEQYF. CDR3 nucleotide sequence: TGTGCCAGCAGCTTGTCCGGAGCGGGAGGGCCACGTTCCTACGAGCAGTACTTC.

The CDR3 DNA reads TGTGCCAGCAGCTTATGGCCTACCGGGGAGCTGTTTTTT. Its protein is CASSLWPTGELFF. The chain uses TRBV7-2 and TRBJ2-2; D is unresolved. Germline V gene lookup returns CDR1 SGHTA and CDR2 FQGNSA. This CDR3 is 13 amino acids long. V lost 2 bases, J lost 5 bases, and 6 bases lay in between. Using reference TRBV7-2 and TRBJ2-2 for the parts outside the CDR3, the full variable domain is GAGVSQSPSNKVTEKGKDVELRCDPISGHTALYWYRQSLGQGLEFLIYFQGNSAPDKSGLPSDRFSAERTGGSVSTLTIQRTQQEDSAVYLCASSLWPTGELFFGEGSRLTVL.

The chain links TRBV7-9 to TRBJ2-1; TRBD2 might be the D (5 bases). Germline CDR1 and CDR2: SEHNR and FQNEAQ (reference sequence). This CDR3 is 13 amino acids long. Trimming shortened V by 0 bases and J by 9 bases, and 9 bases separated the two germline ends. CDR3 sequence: CASSLAVRGEQFF. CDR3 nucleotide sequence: TGTGCCAGCAGCTTAGCCGTTCGGGGTGAGCAGTTCTTC.

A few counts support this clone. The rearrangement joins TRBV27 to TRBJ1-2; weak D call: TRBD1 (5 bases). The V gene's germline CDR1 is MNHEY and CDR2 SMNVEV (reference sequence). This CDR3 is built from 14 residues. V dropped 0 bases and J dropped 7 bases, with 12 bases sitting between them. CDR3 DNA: TGTGCCAGCAGTTTATCAGGGGCGTTGGGTGGCTACACCTTC. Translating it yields CASSLSGALGGYTF.